A selection of T cell receptor beta chains follows, all from one sample in a study of type 1 and type 2 diabetes patients. Each CDR3 protein is one row after TCRdb ran MiXCR on the multiplex PCR reads. The sample holds more than 250,000 distinct CDR3 sequences; around 50% are singletons and the top ten take about 13%. The sample comprised peripheral blood mononuclear cells (PBMCs). The receptors originated from a man younger than 35 with type 2 diabetes. Both conserved end residues are part of each CDR3. Each record gives: V gene, CDR3 protein.

TRBV6-1,CASTGTSGRVRREQYF
TRBV2,CASRYPRGEQYF
TRBV15,CATSRDGGDRREQYF
TRBV15,CATSRALRNTIYF
TRBV20-1,CSASMSGAGDSYGYTF
TRBV7-2,CASSLGSDSLQHF
TRBV12-3/TRBV12-4,CASSLGPSEQYF
TRBV20-1,CSASGQGHSPLHF
TRBV4-1,CASSQAGTDTQYF
TRBV15,CATSRDRGDGRLTYEQYF
TRBV10-1,CASSESGTSTQYF
TRBV25-1,CASLGWEGGYMNTEAFF
TRBV28,CASSLGTGRREQFF
TRBV4-3,CASSQGVAGRSTDTQYF
TRBV29-1,CSGGPGETQYF
TRBV2,CASRGHLNQPQHF
TRBV7-8,CASSEGLAGANEQFF
TRBV30,CAWSRQGNSPLHF
TRBV14,CASSQSPTEAFF
TRBV7-2,CASSYRETYTF